Detailed here is one T cell receptor (beta chain). Its antigen specificity is not known. The sample holds no much larger clone one base away, and base qualities are not on file. Receptor libraries were prepared by the immunoSEQ multiplex PCR assay. For the multiplex PCR, a mixture combining 60 forward primers for TCR Vbeta segments and 13 reverse primers for TCR Jbeta segments was used. The CDR3 region of rearranged TCR beta genes was amplified from genomic DNA by a multiplex PCR assay. On the Illumina HiSeq System, the amplified TCR beta libraries were sequenced as 87-base-pair reads. Per the original workflow: Across the 600 to 700 repertoires, a later analysis counted approximately 83 million unique TCR beta chains, 8.5 million to 12 million of which were shared by at least two donors. To remove PCR and sequencing errors, raw reads were error-corrected and collapsed into unique sequences using a nearest-neighbor algorithm that merged closely related sequences. V, D and J gene segments were assigned by aligning CDR3 sequences to IMGT reference sequences. For a sequence to be retained, a match of at least six nucleotides to both a V gene segment and a J gene segment was required. Rearrangements were classified as productive when the CDR3 lacked stop codons and remained in frame with V and J, and all other rearrangements were classified as non-productive. Following IMGT convention, CDR3 was defined as the stretch from the second conserved V-encoded cysteine to the conserved J-encoded phenylalanine. The earlier analysis of roughly 590 of the donors excluded sequences that lacked an unambiguous match to a single V gene segment. In an earlier analysis of almost 600 of the donors, a V segment was called functional when productive rearrangements were above 56.7%, and segregating when the standard deviation between donors exceeded 5%. A statistical classification framework was built to diagnose cytomegalovirus status from the catalog of TCR beta chain sequences. In a later analysis, V and J genes were assigned by comparing TCR nucleotide sequences against IMGT/GENE-DB human TR gene sequences. In a later analysis, CDR3 sequences and most-parsimonious VDJ recombination scenarios were assigned using the TCRdist pipeline. A later analysis defined each TCR beta chain by its CDR3 amino acid sequence plus V-gene family, and excluded reads lacking a unique V-gene family. In a later analysis, 500 to 700 highly shared, low-generation-probability nucleotide sequences were removed to address suspected cross-contamination and a sequencing artifact. In a later analysis, a clonal expansion index was calculated for each public chain from normalized within-repertoire ranks of inferred template counts. In a later analysis, generation probabilities were computed with a VDJ recombination model fitted to out-of-frame rearrangements, and the resulting probabilities were checked against IGoR. A later analysis scored TCR-TCR, TCR-HLA and TCR-CMV co-occurrence with hypergeometric tests, applying a repertoire-size bias correction to TCR pairs. False discovery rates were estimated in a later analysis by permuting HLA or CMV assignments 20 times. In a later analysis, co-occurring TCRs were grouped using DBSCAN, with TCRdist sequence similarity added in when clustering inside HLA-allele-positive subsets. Repertoires with fewer than 30,000 or more than 120,000 public chains were left out of co-occurrence clustering, as were five repertoires with anomalous nucleotide sharing. In TCRdb, the immuneACCESS table is reduced to in-frame sequences with V and J assigned. These tables do not hold every clone; where another copy was compared, an unresolved V gene accounts for under half, and the others remain unexplained. The V and J calls and the clone size are those of that table, but D and trimming were determined from the DNA. Across this sample there are more than 110,000 clones, with about two thirds seen only once. Of the sample, 2% to 2.5% is held by the ten largest clones.

This sample stems from a study of cytomegalovirus exposure and HLA in healthy donors (TCRdb year 2017). As for the study more broadly: According to an earlier analysis of a few hundred of the donors, about 179 million T cells yielded 117 million unique TCR beta sequences and approximately 280 Gb of sequence data. Along with the approximately 700-subject first cohort, a separate validation cohort of roughly 110 different subjects was used. Typing coverage varied by locus: roughly 629-640 donors for A, B, C, DRB1 and DQB1; roughly 500 for DQA1; 600 to 610 for DPA1; around 490 for DPB1. In a later analysis, previously published TCR beta repertoires from 600 to 850 donors were re-analyzed and high-resolution HLA genotyping was added so that TCR occurrence patterns could be studied. Four or five DR-DQ haplotypes were handled as single units for association and clustering because linkage in the cohort was strong. An early release that covered 640 HLA-typed donors contained about 290 gigabases of sequencing data and 65 million to 100 million unique TCR sequences. Class I and class II HLA loci were covered by the typing at four-digit resolution. The study was designed to test whether signatures of past pathogen exposure could be identified by cataloging public T cell receptors. A later genetic analysis used genome-wide SNP genotypes for about 60% of the roughly 700 donors, treating that subset as a discovery cohort. Rather than drawing on any new phenotypic data, the later analysis identified candidate immune exposures from TCR beta sequences and the way those sequences occurred across donors. An earlier analysis of approximately 630 of the donors applied high-throughput TCR beta sequencing to assess whether each TCR beta V gene segment acted as functional or pseudogenic. All discovery cohort repertoires had been generated using a single sequencing platform. Of the roughly 410 genotyped donors, 81% were placed in the genetic ancestry cluster associated with self-reported Caucasian donors. Across approximately 400 genotyped donors of the cohort, an average of about 220,000 unique TCR beta nucleotide sequences per donor were sequenced, and 15% to 20% of those sequences were non-productive. Donor age, sex, ethnicity and CMV serostatus were collected together with the repertoire data. The study used immunosequencing to profile the T cell repertoires of approximately 630 subjects and linked those repertoires to cytomegalovirus serostatus. To predict cytomegalovirus infection status, the study brought together high-throughput TCR immunosequencing, statistical association of individual TCRs with disease status, and machine learning.

The CDR3 numbers 15 residues from cysteine through phenylalanine. The read is trimmed to its CDR3 DNA, 45 bases read in frame from base 1. Trimming leaves V shorter by 5 bases and J shorter by 3 bases, with the junction holding 8 bases beyond the gene matches. Per the germline V gene, MDHEN is the CDR1 and SYDVKM is the CDR2. Overall study results and their limits: CMV serostatus was the only immune exposure information available for the cohort. Assigning TCR associations to individual alleles was difficult when HLA alleles, especially DR and DQ, strongly co-occurred. In a later analysis, around 17,000 TCR beta sequences were associated with specific HLA alleles at a false discovery rate of 0.05. Sequencing depth was assumed to be roughly uniform across donors in the presence/absence analyses, though that assumption may not hold. Because HLA typing was missing for some donors at each locus, association tests included only the typed subset. An earlier analysis of some 560 of the donors showed that most TCR beta V segments appeared in productive rearrangements either about 87% or about 30% of the time, which broadly matched IMGT annotations. In this cohort, only TCR beta chains were sequenced, and detectable features were limited by the absence of alpha or paired-chain data. Compared with the 666-donor mean, donors in an Asian-associated ancestry cluster had fewer N-insertions in productive TCRs, according to a later genetic analysis. An association between a missense DCLRE1C variant and V-gene and J-gene trimming of TCR beta chains was found in a later genetic analysis and replicated in an independent cohort. The classifier was reported to diagnose cytomegalovirus status with high specificity and sensitivity in both the original cohort and the validation cohort. A few of the identified cytomegalovirus-associated TCR beta chains were confirmed in vitro to be specific for cytomegalovirus antigens. Correlated functional status among segregating V segments might reflect linkage disequilibrium, but an unknown experimental factor could not be ruled out. A later analysis found that TCR association rates varied across HLA loci, with DRB1 alleles showing the most associated TCRs and HLA-C alleles the fewest. According to the authors, the approach could potentially be generalized to other disease states and immunological phenotypes. A further reported finding was that TCR beta sequences accurately predicted the HLA-A and HLA-B alleles for most subjects in the first cohort. A cluster of highly shared sequence variants was judged likely to represent a technical artifact of the sequencing pipeline. Most TCR sequences were observed very rarely across donors, whereas some public TCRs were present in many individuals. Because counts were too low, more than 15 rarely observed V segments, including chromosome 9 orphons, were excluded from the earlier analysis of several hundred of the donors. The study gave a list of 150 to 200 TCR beta chains associated with cytomegalovirus. A later analysis found that most CMV-associated TCR beta chains appeared HLA-restricted, with HLA associations seemingly driven largely by CMV exposure. In a later analysis, HLA-associated TCR beta chains were found to be more clonally expanded and to have lower generation probabilities than equally common non-associated chains. A later analysis reported that several top co-occurrence clusters appeared linked to parvovirus B19, influenza, CMV and Epstein-Barr virus. Some IMGT-functional V segments, including TRBV6-2 and TRBV6-3, could not be distinguished by the 87-base-pair reads and were therefore excluded.

The cohort consisted of some 730 healthy bone marrow donors. Cohort members were all nominally healthy when sampled, although unrecorded immune exposures were likely present. The donor tested CMV seropositive and was one of the 289 seropositive cohort members. A peripheral blood sample was provided by each donor, and peripheral blood mononuclear cells were used for TCR beta sequencing. The Qiagen DNeasy Blood Extraction Kit was used to extract genomic DNA from the blood cell samples. Sequenced material: PBMCs. The source is a woman aged 60 to 75 in good health and CMV-seropositive. The chain is encoded by TRBV28 joined to TRBJ2-5; TRBD1 lines up with 8 middle nucleotides. The DNA sequence follows: TGTGCCAGCAGTCCCAGGGGGCAGGGCAAAGAGACCCAGTACTTC. Its coded protein is CASSPRGQGKETQYF.